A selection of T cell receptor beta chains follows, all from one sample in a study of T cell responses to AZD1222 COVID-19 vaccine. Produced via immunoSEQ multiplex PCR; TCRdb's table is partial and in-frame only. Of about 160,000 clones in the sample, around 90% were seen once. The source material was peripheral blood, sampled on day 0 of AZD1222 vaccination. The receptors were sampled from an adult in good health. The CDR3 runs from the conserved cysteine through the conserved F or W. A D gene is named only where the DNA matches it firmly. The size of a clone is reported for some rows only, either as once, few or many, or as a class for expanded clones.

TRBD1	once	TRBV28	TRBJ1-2	CASRRQGAHGYTF	TGTGCCAGCAGGCGACAGGGGGCGCATGGCTACACCTTC
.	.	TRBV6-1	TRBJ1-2	CASSELSQHYGYTF	TGTGCCAGCAGTGAACTATCACAGCACTATGGCTACACCTTC
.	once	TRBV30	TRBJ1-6	CAWSVYGGRGSPLHF	TGTGCCTGGAGTGTTTACGGGGGGCGCGGTTCACCCCTCCACTTT
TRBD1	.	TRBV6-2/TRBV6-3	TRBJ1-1	CASSTFPGQKYMNTEAFF	TGTGCCAGCAGTACTTTCCCGGGACAGAAGTACATGAACACTGAAGCTTTCTTT
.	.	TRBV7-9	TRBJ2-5	CASSLGRVETQYF	TGTGCCAGCAGCTTAGGTCGGGTAGAGACCCAGTACTTC
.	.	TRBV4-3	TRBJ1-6	CASSQVGGSPLHF	TGCGCCAGCAGCCAGGTAGGGGGTTCACCCCTCCACTTT
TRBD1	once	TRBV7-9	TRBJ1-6	CASRGTGEGSPLHF	TGTGCCAGCAGAGGGACAGGGGAGGGTTCACCCCTCCACTTT
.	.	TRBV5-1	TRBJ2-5	CASRGRETQYF	TGCGCCAGCAGGGGACGGGAGACCCAGTACTTC
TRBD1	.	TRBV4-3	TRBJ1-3	CASSRTGVGNTIYF	TGCGCCAGCAGCCGGACAGGGGTCGGAAACACCATATATTTT
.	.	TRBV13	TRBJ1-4	CASSLRGIGTNEKLFF	TGTGCCAGCAGCTTAAGGGGAATCGGAACTAATGAAAAACTGTTTTTT
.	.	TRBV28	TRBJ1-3	CASSPQGVSGNTIYF	TGTGCCAGCAGCCCACAGGGAGTCTCTGGAAACACCATATATTTT
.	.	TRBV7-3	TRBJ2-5	CASSLLLEETQYF	TGTGCCAGCAGCTTACTCTTGGAAGAGACCCAGTACTTC
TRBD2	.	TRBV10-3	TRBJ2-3	CAISPSGRAGTDTQYF	TGTGCCATCAGTCCTAGCGGGAGGGCCGGTACTGATACGCAGTATTTT
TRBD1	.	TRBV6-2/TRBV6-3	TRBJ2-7	CASSIRGRSYEQYF	TGTGCCAGCAGTATTAGGGGGCGTAGTTACGAGCAGTACTTC
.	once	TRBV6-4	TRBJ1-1	CASSDVSSTEAFF	TGTGCCAGCAGTGACGTGTCGAGCACTGAAGCTTTCTTT
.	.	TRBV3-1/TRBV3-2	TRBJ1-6	CASSQAGPNNSPLHF	TGTGCCAGCAGCCAAGCGGGACCGAATAATTCACCCCTCCACTTT
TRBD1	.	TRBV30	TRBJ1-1	CAWSVGDRVADTEAFF	TGTGCCTGGAGTGTAGGAGACAGGGTCGCCGACACTGAAGCTTTCTTT
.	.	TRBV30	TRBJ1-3	CAWTALTRIYSGNTIYF	TGTGCCTGGACCGCCTTAACCAGGATTTACTCTGGAAACACCATATATTTT
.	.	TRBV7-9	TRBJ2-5	CAIPGTQETQYF	TGTGCCATCCCAGGGACACAAGAGACCCAGTACTTC
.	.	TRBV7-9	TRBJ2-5	CASSLGRVGQLAPQETQYF	TGTGCCAGCAGCTTAGGAAGGGTCGGACAACTTGCGCCACAAGAGACCCAGTACTTC
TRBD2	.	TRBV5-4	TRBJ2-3	CASSLATSGRTDTQYF	TGTGCCAGCAGCTTGGCGACTAGCGGGCGCACAGATACGCAGTATTTT
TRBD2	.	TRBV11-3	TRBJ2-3	CASSIRLAGVGPDTQYF	TGTGCCAGCAGCATCCGACTAGCGGGAGTGGGACCAGATACGCAGTATTTT
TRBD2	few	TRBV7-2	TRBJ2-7	CASSFGAGAYEQYF	TGTGCCAGCAGCTTTGGAGCGGGAGCTTACGAGCAGTACTTC
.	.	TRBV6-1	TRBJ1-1	CASSELQFEAFF	TGTGCCAGCAGTGAGCTACAATTTGAAGCTTTCTTT
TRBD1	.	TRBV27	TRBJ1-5	CASSRGDSSNQPQHF	TGTGCCAGCAGCCGAGGGGACAGTAGCAATCAGCCCCAGCATTTT
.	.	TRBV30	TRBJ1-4	CACPSGATNEKLFF	TGTGCCTGTCCTAGCGGAGCAACTAATGAAAAACTGTTTTTT
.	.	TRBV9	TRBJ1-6	CASSEQGGRSPLHF	TGTGCCAGCAGCGAACAGGGTGGGAGGTCACCCCTCCACTTT
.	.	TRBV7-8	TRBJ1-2	CASSPSGGYTF	TGTGCCAGCAGCCCCTCCGGGGGCTACACCTTC
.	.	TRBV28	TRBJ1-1	CASSLTGNPEAFF	TGTGCCAGCAGTTTAACGGGGAATCCTGAAGCTTTCTTT
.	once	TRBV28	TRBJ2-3	CASGDTQYF	TGTGCCAGCGGGGATACGCAGTATTTT
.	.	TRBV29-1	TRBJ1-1	CSVAGTVNTEAFF	TGCAGCGTTGCCGGGACGGTGAACACTGAAGCTTTCTTT
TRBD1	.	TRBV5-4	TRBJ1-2	CASSLRGLEYGYTF	TGTGCCAGCAGCTTGAGGGGGCTGGAGTATGGCTACACCTTC
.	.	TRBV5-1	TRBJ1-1	CASSMVNTEAFF	TGCGCCAGCAGCATGGTGAACACTGAAGCTTTCTTT
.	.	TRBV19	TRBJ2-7	CASSIVGAYEQYF	TGTGCCAGTAGTATAGTTGGAGCCTACGAGCAGTACTTC
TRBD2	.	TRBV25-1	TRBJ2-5	CASSAWVERGVQETQYF	TGTGCCAGCAGCGCCTGGGTTGAGCGGGGGGTACAAGAGACCCAGTACTTC
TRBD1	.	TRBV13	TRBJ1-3	CASSRDRNTIYF	TGTGCCAGCAGCCGGGACAGGAACACCATATATTTT
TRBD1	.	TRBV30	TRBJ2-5	CARSLSGQGGETQYF	TGTGCCAGATCATTATCGGGACAGGGGGGAGAGACCCAGTACTTC
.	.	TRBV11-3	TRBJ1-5	CASSQPPGIGGNQPQHF	TGTGCCAGCAGCCAACCCCCGGGAATAGGTGGCAATCAGCCCCAGCATTTT
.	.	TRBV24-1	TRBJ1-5	CATSDLGQPQHF	TGTGCCACCAGTGATTTGGGTCAGCCCCAGCATTTT
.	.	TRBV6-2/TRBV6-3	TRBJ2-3	CASSFPHRGTPDTQYF	TGTGCCAGCAGTTTCCCCCATCGGGGGACCCCAGATACGCAGTATTTT
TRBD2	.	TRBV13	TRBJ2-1	CASSLPLAGGRYNEQFF	TGTGCCAGCAGCTTGCCTCTTGCGGGAGGACGATACAATGAGCAGTTCTTC
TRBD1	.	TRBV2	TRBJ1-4	CASSETGAGGGEKLFF	TGTGCCAGCAGTGAAACAGGGGCAGGGGGAGGTGAAAAACTGTTTTTT
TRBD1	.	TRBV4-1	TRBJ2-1	CASSQVVRDRGVNEQFF	TGCGCCAGCAGCCAAGTAGTCCGGGACAGGGGTGTCAATGAGCAGTTCTTC
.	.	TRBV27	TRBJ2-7	CASSLLAGPGGEQYF	TGTGCCAGCAGTTTATTGGCGGGGCCGGGTGGCGAGCAGTACTTC
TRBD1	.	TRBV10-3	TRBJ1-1	CAISEPGQGGSTEAFF	TGTGCCATCAGTGAGCCGGGACAGGGTGGAAGTACTGAAGCTTTCTTT
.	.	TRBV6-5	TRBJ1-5	CASTHRGSNQPQHF	TGTGCCAGCACCCATAGGGGGTCCAATCAGCCCCAGCATTTT
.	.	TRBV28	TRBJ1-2	CASRTGTAGGYTF	TGTGCCAGCAGAACTGGGACCGCGGGAGGCTACACCTTC
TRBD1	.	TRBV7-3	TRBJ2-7	CASSSRQGAYEQYF	TGTGCCAGCAGCTCAAGACAGGGGGCCTACGAGCAGTACTTC
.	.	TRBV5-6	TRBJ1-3	CASLGRTGNTIYF	TGTGCCAGCTTGGGGAGGACTGGAAACACCATATATTTT
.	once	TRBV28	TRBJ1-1	CASSHGGLGFNTEAFF	TGTGCCAGCAGTCACGGGGGCTTGGGTTTTAACACTGAAGCTTTCTTT
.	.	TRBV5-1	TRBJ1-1	CASSREPNTEAFF	TGCGCCAGCAGCCGGGAACCGAACACTGAAGCTTTCTTT
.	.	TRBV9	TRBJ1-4	CASSADNEKLFF	TGTGCCAGCAGCGCAGATAATGAAAAACTGTTTTTT
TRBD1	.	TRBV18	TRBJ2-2	CASSQGQGASGELFF	TGTGCCAGCTCCCAGGGACAGGGGGCGTCCGGGGAGCTGTTTTTT
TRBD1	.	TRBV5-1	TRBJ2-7	CASSLDGQGPEQYF	TGCGCCAGCAGCTTGGATGGACAGGGTCCCGAGCAGTACTTC
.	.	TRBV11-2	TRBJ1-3	CASSSPSDPSGNTIYF	TGTGCCAGCAGCTCGCCAAGTGATCCCTCTGGAAACACCATATATTTT
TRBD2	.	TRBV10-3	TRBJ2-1	CAISSGLAGVSPNNEQFF	TGTGCCATCAGTTCGGGACTAGCGGGGGTGTCTCCGAACAATGAGCAGTTCTTC
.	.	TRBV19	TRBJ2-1	CASSIIRRGDEQFF	TGTGCCAGTAGTATCATTAGGCGAGGGGATGAGCAGTTCTTC
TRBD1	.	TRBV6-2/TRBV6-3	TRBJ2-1	CASSYQPGGFYNEQFF	TGTGCCAGCAGTTATCAACCAGGGGGCTTTTACAATGAGCAGTTCTTC
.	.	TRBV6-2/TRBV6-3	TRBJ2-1	CASSPRPEQFF	TGTGCCAGCAGTCCCCGACCGGAGCAGTTCTTC